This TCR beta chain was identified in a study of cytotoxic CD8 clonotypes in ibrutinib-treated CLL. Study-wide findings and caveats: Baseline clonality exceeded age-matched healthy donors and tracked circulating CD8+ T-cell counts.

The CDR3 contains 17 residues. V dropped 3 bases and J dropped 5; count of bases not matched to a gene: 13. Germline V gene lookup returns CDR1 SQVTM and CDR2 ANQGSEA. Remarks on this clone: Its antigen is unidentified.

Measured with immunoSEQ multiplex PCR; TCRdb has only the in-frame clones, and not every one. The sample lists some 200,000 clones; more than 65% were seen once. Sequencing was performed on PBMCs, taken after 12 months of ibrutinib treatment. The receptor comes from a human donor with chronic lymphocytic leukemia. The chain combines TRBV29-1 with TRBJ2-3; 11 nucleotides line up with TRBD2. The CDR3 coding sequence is TGCAGCGTTGAGGTCGGCCTAGCGGGGGGTCGAGGAGATACGCAGTATTTT. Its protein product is CSVEVGLAGGRGDTQYF.